This TCR beta chain was recovered during a study of blood T cells in healthy people across ages. Together with a sample-barcoded 5' primer, a J-beta primer mix was included in a second PCR lasting roughly 6 to 12 cycles. Every sample gave at least 2.5 million paired-end reads containing CDR3. Via MiXCR, TCRdb re-called the 5' RACE reads, giving one row per CDR3 protein. The sample includes approximately 800,000 distinct CDR3 sequences, under 30% of them seen just once. The study's findings and limits: Among T cells, TCR beta diversity per million cells dropped roughly linearly as age rose. Among long-lived donors, naive CD4+ cells were more numerous and diversity higher than in aged donors.

Remarks on this clonotype: Its antigen is still unknown.

The V segment lost 3 bases and the J segment 4 bases; nucleotides outside the gene matches: 8. This CDR3 has 15 residues. The germline V gene has CDR1 DFQATT and CDR2 SNEGSKA (reference sequence). The same specimen was also included in a second study, on T cells of mothers and their children. That paper notes: A primer called M1S, used in the second PCR, added sample barcodes and 2-4 random nucleotides.

The chain combines TRBV20-1 with TRBJ2-5, with 10 bases matching TRBD2. Sequencing used blood. This clonotype was sampled from a boy between 10 and 17 years old in good health. CDR3 sequence reads: CSARLAGARGETQYF. Here the CDR3 DNA reads TGCAGTGCTAGGCTAGCGGGGGCCCGAGGAGAGACCCAGTACTTC.